Listed below are T cell receptor beta chains from one sample, sequenced in a study of T cell responses to AZD1222 COVID-19 vaccine. The assay was immunoSEQ multiplex PCR, and TCRdb's table has in-frame clones only and misses some. The data show approximately 130,000 clones, 92% seen once. This material consisted of peripheral blood, taken on day 0 of AZD1222 vaccination. The receptors derive from an adult in good health. Both conserved end residues are part of each CDR3. Fields, in order: V gene, D gene, J gene, clone size, CDR3 DNA, CDR3 protein. The D gene is left open where the match is weak. Some rows mark clone size as missing; the rest say once, few, many or name a class of expanded clone.

V: TRBV9; D: TRBD1; J: TRBJ2-2; size: -; DNA: TGTGCCAGCAGCGCCCGACAGGGGCGCTCCTCCGGGGAGCTGTTTTTT; CDR3: CASSARQGRSSGELFF
V: TRBV19; D: TRBD1; J: TRBJ2-7; size: -; DNA: TGTGCCAGTAGCCCTACAGGGGATGCGGACGAGCAGTACTTC; CDR3: CASSPTGDADEQYF
V: TRBV15; D: TRBD1; J: TRBJ2-7; size: -; DNA: TGTGCCACCAGCACAAAGACAGGGAAGGGGGCCTACGAGCAGTACTTC; CDR3: CATSTKTGKGAYEQYF
V: TRBV13; D: -; J: TRBJ1-2; size: -; DNA: TGTGCCAGCAGCTTCGGGGCGGGCGGTGGCTACACCTTC; CDR3: CASSFGAGGGYTF
V: TRBV7-8; D: -; J: TRBJ2-7; size: -; DNA: TGTGCCAGCAGCCCCCTTAGAGGCCCCTACGAGCAGTACTTC; CDR3: CASSPLRGPYEQYF
V: TRBV2; D: -; J: TRBJ1-6; size: -; DNA: TGTGCCAGCAGATATGACCTTGATCCGAATTCACCCCTCCACTTT; CDR3: CASRYDLDPNSPLHF
V: TRBV4-2; D: TRBD2; J: TRBJ2-3; size: -; DNA: TGTGCCAGCAGCCAAGTACTAGCGGGGGTCACAGATACGCAGTATTTT; CDR3: CASSQVLAGVTDTQYF
V: TRBV7-3; D: -; J: TRBJ2-1; size: few; DNA: TGTGCCAGCAGCCACGGGGGAAGGGGGCGCTTAGATGAGCAGTTCTTC; CDR3: CASSHGGRGRLDEQFF
V: TRBV2; D: -; J: TRBJ2-2; size: -; DNA: TGTGCCAGCAGTGATGAGGGGAGAACGACCGGGGAGCTGTTTTTT; CDR3: CASSDEGRTTGELFF
V: TRBV9; D: -; J: TRBJ1-6; size: -; DNA: TGTGCCAGCAGCGATACCGGTATCAGGCATTCACCCCTCCACTTT; CDR3: CASSDTGIRHSPLHF
V: TRBV5-5; D: TRBD2; J: TRBJ2-3; size: -; DNA: TGTGCCAGCAGCTTGGCACTAGCGGGAGCCTATACGCAGTATTTT; CDR3: CASSLALAGAYTQYF
V: TRBV9; D: -; J: TRBJ2-7; size: -; DNA: TGTGCCAGCAGCGCTTCACAGGTTCCCTACGAGCAGTACTTC; CDR3: CASSASQVPYEQYF
V: TRBV29-1; D: -; J: TRBJ1-1; size: once; DNA: TGCAGCGTTGAGACCATGAACACTGAAGCTTTCTTT; CDR3: CSVETMNTEAFF
V: TRBV12-5; D: TRBD1; J: TRBJ1-2; size: few; DNA: TGTGCTAGTGGTTTGGGGAGGGACAGTACCTACACCTTC; CDR3: CASGLGRDSTYTF
V: TRBV4-2; D: -; J: TRBJ1-5; size: once; DNA: TGTGCCAGCAGCCAAGTTCTTGGTTGGAACAATCAGCCCCAGCATTTT; CDR3: CASSQVLGWNNQPQHF
V: TRBV18; D: -; J: TRBJ2-5; size: -; DNA: TGTGCCAGCTCACCCGGCAGGGCTGGGACCCAGTACTTC; CDR3: CASSPGRAGTQYF
V: TRBV24-1; D: -; J: TRBJ2-1; size: -; DNA: TGTGCCACCAGTGATGCCCGAGGGTGGACAGACAATGAGCAGTTCTTC; CDR3: CATSDARGWTDNEQFF
V: TRBV27; D: TRBD1; J: TRBJ1-5; size: -; DNA: TGTGCCAGCAGTTCCCGACAGGGGTATAGCAATCAGCCCCAGCATTTT; CDR3: CASSSRQGYSNQPQHF
V: TRBV5-1; D: -; J: TRBJ2-2; size: -; DNA: TGCGCCAGCAGCTTGAGAGTAGCGCAATCGGACACCGGGGAGCTGTTTTTT; CDR3: CASSLRVAQSDTGELFF
V: TRBV27; D: TRBD1; J: TRBJ1-2; size: -; DNA: TGTGCCAGCAGTTTAAACGCCGGACAGGGGCTCTATGGCTACACCTTC; CDR3: CASSLNAGQGLYGYTF
V: TRBV27; D: TRBD1; J: TRBJ1-2; size: -; DNA: TGTGCCAGCAGTTTAATCCACAGGGGCTATGGCTACACCTTC; CDR3: CASSLIHRGYGYTF
V: TRBV27; D: -; J: TRBJ1-6; size: few; DNA: TGTGCCAGCAGTTTATCGCCCGGGGCGTTTTCTTATAATTCACCCCTCCACTTT; CDR3: CASSLSPGAFSYNSPLHF
V: TRBV7-6; D: -; J: TRBJ2-7; size: -; DNA: TGTGCCAGCAGCCCGGGACCAAATTACGAGCAGTACTTC; CDR3: CASSPGPNYEQYF
V: TRBV11-2; D: -; J: TRBJ1-2; size: -; DNA: TGTGCCAGCAGCTTAGAGGTCGGGGGATGGAGTGGCTACACCTTC; CDR3: CASSLEVGGWSGYTF
V: TRBV6-5; D: -; J: TRBJ2-2; size: -; DNA: TGTGCCAGCAGACTAGGGACCGGGGAGCTGTTTTTT; CDR3: CASRLGTGELFF
V: TRBV18; D: -; J: TRBJ2-1; size: once; DNA: TGTGCCAGCTCCCACCAGGAGATCTTCTCCTACAATGAGCAGTTCTTC; CDR3: CASSHQEIFSYNEQFF
V: TRBV6-5; D: TRBD1; J: TRBJ1-4; size: once; DNA: TGTGCCAGCATCGGGACAGGGGATGAAAAACTGTTTTTT; CDR3: CASIGTGDEKLFF
V: TRBV9; D: -; J: TRBJ2-1; size: -; DNA: TGTGCCAGCAGCGTAGAGGCCAGGGGATTACAACGGAATGAGCAGTTCTTC; CDR3: CASSVEARGLQRNEQFF
V: TRBV3-1/TRBV3-2; D: -; J: TRBJ1-2; size: -; DNA: TGTGCCAGCAGCCAAGGGGTTCACTATGGCTACACCTTC; CDR3: CASSQGVHYGYTF